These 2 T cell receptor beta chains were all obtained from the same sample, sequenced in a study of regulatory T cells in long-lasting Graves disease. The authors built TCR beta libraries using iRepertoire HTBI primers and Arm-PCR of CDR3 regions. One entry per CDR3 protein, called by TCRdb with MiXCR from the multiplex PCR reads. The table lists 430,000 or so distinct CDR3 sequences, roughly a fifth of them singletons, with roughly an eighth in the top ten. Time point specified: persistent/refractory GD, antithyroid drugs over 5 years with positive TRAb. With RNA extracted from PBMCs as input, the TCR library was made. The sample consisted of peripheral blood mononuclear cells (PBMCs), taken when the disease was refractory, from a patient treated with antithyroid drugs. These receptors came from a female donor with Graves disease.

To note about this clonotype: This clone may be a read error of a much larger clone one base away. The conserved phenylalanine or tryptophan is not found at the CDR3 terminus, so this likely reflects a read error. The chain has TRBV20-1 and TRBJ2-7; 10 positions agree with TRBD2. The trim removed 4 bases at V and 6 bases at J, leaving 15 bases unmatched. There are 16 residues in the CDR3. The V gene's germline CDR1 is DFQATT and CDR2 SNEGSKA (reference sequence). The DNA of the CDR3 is TGCAGTGCTACTTCTTGTTGCGGTAGCGGGAGGCCCGAGCAGTACCTC. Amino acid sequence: CSATSCCGSGRPEQYL.

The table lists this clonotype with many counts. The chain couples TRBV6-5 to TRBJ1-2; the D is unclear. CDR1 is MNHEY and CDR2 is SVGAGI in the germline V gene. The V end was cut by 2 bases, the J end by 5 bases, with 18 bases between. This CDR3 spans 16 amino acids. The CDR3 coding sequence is TGTGCCAGCAGTTACGGCGTTACCTCAACTTTGTATGGCTACACCTTC. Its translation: CASSYGVTSTLYGYTF.